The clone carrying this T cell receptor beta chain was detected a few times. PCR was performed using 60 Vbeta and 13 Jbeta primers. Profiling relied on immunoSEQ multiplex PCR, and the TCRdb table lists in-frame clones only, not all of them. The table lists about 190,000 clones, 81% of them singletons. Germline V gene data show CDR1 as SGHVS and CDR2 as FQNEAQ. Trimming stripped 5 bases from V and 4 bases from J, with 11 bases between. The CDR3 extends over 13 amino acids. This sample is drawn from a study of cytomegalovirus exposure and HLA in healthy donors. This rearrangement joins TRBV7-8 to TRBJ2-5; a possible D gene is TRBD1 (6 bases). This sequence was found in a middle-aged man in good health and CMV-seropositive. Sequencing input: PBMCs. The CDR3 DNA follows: TGTGCCAGCAGCCATGGCAGGGGAGAGACCCAGTACTTC. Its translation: CASSHGRGETQYF.